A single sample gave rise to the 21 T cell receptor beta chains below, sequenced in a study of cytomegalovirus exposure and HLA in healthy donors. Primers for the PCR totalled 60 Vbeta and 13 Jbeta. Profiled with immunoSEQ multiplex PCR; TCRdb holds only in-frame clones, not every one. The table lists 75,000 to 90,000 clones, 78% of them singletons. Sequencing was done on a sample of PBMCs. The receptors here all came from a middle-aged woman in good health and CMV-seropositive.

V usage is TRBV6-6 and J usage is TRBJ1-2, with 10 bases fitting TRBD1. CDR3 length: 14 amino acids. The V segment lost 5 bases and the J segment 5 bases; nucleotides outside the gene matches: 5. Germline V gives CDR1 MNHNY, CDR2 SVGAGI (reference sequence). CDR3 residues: CASSRQGAEYGYTF. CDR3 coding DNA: TGTGCCAGCAGTAGACAGGGGGCAGAGTATGGCTACACCTTC.

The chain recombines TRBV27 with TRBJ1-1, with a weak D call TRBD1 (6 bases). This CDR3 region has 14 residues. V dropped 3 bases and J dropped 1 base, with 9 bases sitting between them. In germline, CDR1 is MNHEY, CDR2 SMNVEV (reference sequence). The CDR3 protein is CASSLVGGNTEAFF. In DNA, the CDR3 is TGTGCCAGCAGTTTGGTAGGGGGGAACACTGAAGCTTTCTTT.

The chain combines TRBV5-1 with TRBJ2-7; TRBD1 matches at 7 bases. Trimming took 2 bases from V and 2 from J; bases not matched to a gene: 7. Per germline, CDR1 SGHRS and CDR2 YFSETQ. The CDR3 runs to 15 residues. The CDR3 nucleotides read TGCGCCAGCAGCTTTTATACAGGGGAAGCCTACGAGCAGTACTTC. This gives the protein CASSFYTGEAYEQYF.

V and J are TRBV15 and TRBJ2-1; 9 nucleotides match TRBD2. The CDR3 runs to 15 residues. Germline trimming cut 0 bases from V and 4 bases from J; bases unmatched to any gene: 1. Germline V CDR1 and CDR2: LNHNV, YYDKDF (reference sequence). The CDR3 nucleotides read TGTGCCACCAGCAGAGATAGCGGGGGATACAATGAGCAGTTCTTC. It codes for CATSRDSGGYNEQFF.

CDR3: CAWRIEWTGTRHGYTF. The DNA of the CDR3 is TGTGCCTGGAGGATAGAATGGACAGGGACCCGGCATGGCTACACCTTC. The chain is built from TRBV30 and TRBJ1-2; 8 bases agree with TRBD1. J lost 6 bases, V lost 3 bases, and 15 bases had no gene match. This CDR3 has 16 amino acids. Germline values: CDR1 GTSNPN, CDR2 SVGIG (reference sequence).

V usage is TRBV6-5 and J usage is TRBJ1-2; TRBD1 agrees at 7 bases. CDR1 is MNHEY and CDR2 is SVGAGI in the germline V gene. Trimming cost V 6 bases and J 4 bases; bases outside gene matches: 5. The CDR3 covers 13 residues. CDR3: CASRSGTAYGYTF. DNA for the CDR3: TGTGCCAGCAGATCCGGGACAGCCTATGGCTACACCTTC.

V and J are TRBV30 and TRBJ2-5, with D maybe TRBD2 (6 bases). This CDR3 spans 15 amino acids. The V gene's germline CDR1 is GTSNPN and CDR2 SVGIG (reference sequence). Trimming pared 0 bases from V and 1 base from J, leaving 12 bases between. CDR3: CAWSVGVAAQETQYF. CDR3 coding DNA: TGTGCCTGGAGTGTAGGAGTAGCGGCCCAAGAGACCCAGTACTTC.

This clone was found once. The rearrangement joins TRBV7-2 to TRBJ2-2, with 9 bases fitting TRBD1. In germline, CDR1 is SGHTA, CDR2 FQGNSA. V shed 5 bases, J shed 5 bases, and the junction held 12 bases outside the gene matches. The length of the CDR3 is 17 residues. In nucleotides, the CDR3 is TGTGCCAGCAGCGCGACCGCGGGACAGGGTTGGACCGGGGAGCTGTTTTTT. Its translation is CASSATAGQGWTGELFF.

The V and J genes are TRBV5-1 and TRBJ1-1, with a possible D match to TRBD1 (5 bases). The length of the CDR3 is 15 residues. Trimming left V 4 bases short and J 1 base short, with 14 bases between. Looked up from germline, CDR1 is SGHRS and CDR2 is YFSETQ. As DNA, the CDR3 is TGCGCCAGCAGCCGGCCGGGCCAGGGGAACACTGAAGCTTTCTTT. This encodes CASSRPGQGNTEAFF.

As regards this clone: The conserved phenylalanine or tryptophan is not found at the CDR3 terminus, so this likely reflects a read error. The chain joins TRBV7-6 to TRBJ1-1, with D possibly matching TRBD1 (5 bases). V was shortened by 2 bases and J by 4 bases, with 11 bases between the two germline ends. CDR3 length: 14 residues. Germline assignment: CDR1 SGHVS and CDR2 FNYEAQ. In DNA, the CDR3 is TGTGCCAGCAGCTTATTTGGGGCCGGCACTGAAGCTTTCTCT. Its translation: CASSLFGAGTEAFS.

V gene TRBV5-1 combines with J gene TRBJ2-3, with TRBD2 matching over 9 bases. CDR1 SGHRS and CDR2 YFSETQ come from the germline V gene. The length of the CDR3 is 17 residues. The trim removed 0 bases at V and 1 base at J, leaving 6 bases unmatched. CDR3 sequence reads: CASSLAGSGGRTDTQYF. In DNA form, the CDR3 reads TGCGCCAGCAGCTTGGCCGGAAGCGGGGGGCGCACAGATACGCAGTATTTT.

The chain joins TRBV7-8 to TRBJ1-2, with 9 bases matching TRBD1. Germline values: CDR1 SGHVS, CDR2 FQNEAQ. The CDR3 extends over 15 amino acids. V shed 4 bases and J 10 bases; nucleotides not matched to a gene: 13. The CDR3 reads CASSWGQGSGGHYTF. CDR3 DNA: TGTGCCAGCAGCTGGGGACAGGGATCGGGCGGGCACTACACCTTC. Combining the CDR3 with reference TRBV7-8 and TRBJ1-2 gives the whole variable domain GAGVSQSPRYKVAKRGQDVALRCDPISGHVSLFWYQQALGQGPEFLTYFQNEAQLDKSGLPSDRFFAERPEGSVSTLKIQRTQQEDSAVYLCASSWGQGSGGHYTFGSGTRLTVV.

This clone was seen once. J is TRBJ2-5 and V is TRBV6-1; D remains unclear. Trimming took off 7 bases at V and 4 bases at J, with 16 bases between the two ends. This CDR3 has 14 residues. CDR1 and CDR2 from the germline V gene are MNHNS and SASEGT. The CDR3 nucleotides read TGTGCCAGCATGGCACGGCCCTGGAGAGAGACCCAGTACTTC. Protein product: CASMARPWRETQYF.

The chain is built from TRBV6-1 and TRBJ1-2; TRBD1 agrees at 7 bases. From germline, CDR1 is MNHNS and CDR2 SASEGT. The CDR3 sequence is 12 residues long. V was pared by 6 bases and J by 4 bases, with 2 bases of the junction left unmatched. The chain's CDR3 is CASRPGGYGYTF. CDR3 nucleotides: TGTGCCAGCAGGCCAGGGGGCTATGGCTACACCTTC.

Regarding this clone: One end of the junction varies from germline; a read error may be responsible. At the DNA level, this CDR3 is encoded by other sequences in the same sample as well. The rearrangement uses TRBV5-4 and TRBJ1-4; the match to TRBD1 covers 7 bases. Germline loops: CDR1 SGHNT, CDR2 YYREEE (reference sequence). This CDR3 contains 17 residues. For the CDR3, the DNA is TGTGCCAGCAGCTTCGGGACAGCCTATGCAACTAATGAAAAGCTGTTTTTT. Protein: CASSFGTAYATNEKLFF.

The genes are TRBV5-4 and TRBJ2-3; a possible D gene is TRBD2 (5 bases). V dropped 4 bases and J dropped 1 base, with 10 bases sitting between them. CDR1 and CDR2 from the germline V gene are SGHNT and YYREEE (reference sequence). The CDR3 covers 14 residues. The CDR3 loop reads CASSPGGRTDTQYF. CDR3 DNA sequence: TGTGCCAGCAGCCCCGGCGGGCGCACAGATACGCAGTATTTT. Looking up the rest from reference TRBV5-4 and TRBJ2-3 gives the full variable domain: ETGVTQSPTHLIKTRGQQVTLRCSSQSGHNTVSWYQQALGQGPQFIFQYYREEENGRGNFPPRFSGLQFPNYSSELNVNALELDDSALYLCASSPGGRTDTQYFGPGTRLTVL.

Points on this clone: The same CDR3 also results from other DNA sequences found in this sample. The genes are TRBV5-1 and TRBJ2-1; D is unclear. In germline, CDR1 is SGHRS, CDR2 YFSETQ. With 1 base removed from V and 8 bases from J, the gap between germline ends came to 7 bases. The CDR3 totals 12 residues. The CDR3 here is CASSLTDHEQFF. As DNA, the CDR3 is TGCGCCAGCAGCTTGACAGACCATGAGCAGTTCTTC.

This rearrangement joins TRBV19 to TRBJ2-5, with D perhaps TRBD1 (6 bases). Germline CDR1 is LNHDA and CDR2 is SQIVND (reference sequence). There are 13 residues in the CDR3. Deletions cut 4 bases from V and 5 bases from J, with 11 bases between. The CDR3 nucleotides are TGTGCCAGTAGTAACAGGGCAGGGGAGACCCAGTACTTC. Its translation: CASSNRAGETQYF.

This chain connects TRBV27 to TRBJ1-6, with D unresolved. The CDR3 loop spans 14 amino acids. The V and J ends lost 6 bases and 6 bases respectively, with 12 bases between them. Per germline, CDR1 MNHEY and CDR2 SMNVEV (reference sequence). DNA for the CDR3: TGTGCCAGCAGGCTAGGAGAGAGTAATTCACCCCTCCACTTT. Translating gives CASRLGESNSPLHF.

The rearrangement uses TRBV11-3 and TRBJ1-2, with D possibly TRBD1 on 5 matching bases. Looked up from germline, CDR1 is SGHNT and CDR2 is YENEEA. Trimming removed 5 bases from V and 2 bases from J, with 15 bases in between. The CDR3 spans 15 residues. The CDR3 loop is CASSTEGRTNYGYTF. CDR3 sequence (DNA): TGTGCCAGCAGCACGGAGGGACGGACGAACTATGGCTACACCTTC.

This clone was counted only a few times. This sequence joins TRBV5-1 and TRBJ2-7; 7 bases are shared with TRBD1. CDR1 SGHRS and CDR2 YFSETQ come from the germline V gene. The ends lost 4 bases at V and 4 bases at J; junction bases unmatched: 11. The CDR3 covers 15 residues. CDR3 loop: CASSTLQGSGYEQYF. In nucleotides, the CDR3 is TGCGCCAGCAGCACCTTACAGGGGTCTGGGTACGAGCAGTACTTC.